Below are 11 T cell receptor beta chains sequenced from a single sample in a study of T cells in Graves' hyperthyroidism and ophthalmopathy. From RNA transcripts, TCR beta CDR3 regions were amplified. First-round RT-PCR targeting the TCR CDR3 was performed with the HTBI primer set. Via MiXCR, TCRdb re-called the multiplex PCR reads, giving one row per CDR3 protein. In the table there are 35,000 to 45,000 distinct CDR3 sequences, 40% to 60% of which are singletons. Material for sequencing was blood. The source is a man aged 35 to 55 with Graves' ophthalmopathy.

This clonotype was seen at least ten times. The chain couples TRBV30 to TRBJ1-3; D gene unclear. The V end lost 0 bases, the J end lost 4 bases, and 7 bases lay between the germline ends. Germline loops: CDR1 GTSNPN, CDR2 SVGIG (reference sequence). CDR3 length: 13 amino acids. Here the CDR3 reads CAWSVSQGNTIYF. CDR3 DNA: TGTGCCTGGAGTGTCTCACAAGGAAACACCATATATTTT.

At least ten counts were recorded for this clonotype. The chain combines TRBV19 with TRBJ2-1; 9 bases match TRBD1. The CDR3 contains 15 residues. V shed 5 bases and J 2 bases; nucleotides not matched to a gene: 4. Germline-derived CDR1 and CDR2 are LNHDA and SQIVND (reference sequence). The CDR3 DNA reads as TGTGCCAGTAGTGCCCGGGACAGGGCCTACAATGAGCAGTTCTTC. Translated, it gives CASSARDRAYNEQFF.

The chain links TRBV7-2 to TRBJ2-1, with D perhaps TRBD2 (5 bases). Germline V gene data show CDR1 as SGHTA and CDR2 as FQGNSA. The CDR3 extends over 12 amino acids. The V end was cut by 8 bases, the J end by 9 bases, with 14 bases between. The CDR3 coding sequence is TGTGCCAGCCGAGGGATAGCGAGTGAGCAGTTCTTC. Amino acids: CASRGIASEQFF.

The chain carries TRBV6-4 and TRBJ2-1, with D possibly called TRBD1 or TRBD2 (6 bases each). CDR3 size: 14 residues. From germline, CDR1 is MRHNA and CDR2 SNTAGT. The V and J ends lost 2 bases and 3 bases respectively, with 8 bases between them. The DNA of the CDR3 is TGTGCCAGCAGTGACAGGGGGGACTACAATGAGCAGTTCTTC. It translates to CASSDRGDYNEQFF.

This clonotype was picked up many times. The chain uses TRBV6-2 or TRBV6-3 and TRBJ2-3; perhaps TRBD2 as D (6 bases). The CDR3 contains 14 residues. Germline lookup yields CDR1 MNHEY and CDR2 SVGEGT. The V and J ends lost 6 bases and 1 base respectively, with 11 bases between them. The CDR3 bases are TGTGCCAGCAGCCGGACTATCGGCACAGATACGCAGTATTTT. Protein: CASSRTIGTDTQYF.

The chain uses TRBV7-9 and TRBJ2-1; 10 nucleotides agree with TRBD2. The CDR3 covers 18 residues. CDR1 is SEHNR and CDR2 is FQNEAQ in the germline V gene (reference sequence). The J segment lost 7 bases and the V segment lost 2 bases, leaving 14 bases of the junction unmatched. The CDR3 reads CASSLRRLPAGGPNEQFF. In DNA, the CDR3 is TGTGCCAGCAGCTTACGAAGACTACCAGCGGGGGGGCCGAATGAGCAGTTCTTC.

CDR3 sequence (DNA): TGTGCCAGCAGTTTGGGTCGGACAGGGGAGACCCAGTACTTC. Protein: CASSLGRTGETQYF. The J gene is TRBJ2-5, the V gene TRBV28, with 8 positions matching TRBD1. This CDR3 region has 14 residues. Germline CDR1 is MDHEN and CDR2 is SYDVKM. V dropped 3 bases and J dropped 5; count of bases not matched to a gene: 5.

For this clonotype: Its ends do not fully match the called genes, so a read error is possible. J is TRBJ1-3 and V is TRBV20-1; 12 bases align to TRBD1. The germline V gene encodes CDR1 DFQATT and CDR2 SNEGSKA (reference sequence). The CDR3 totals 15 residues. For the CDR3, the DNA is TGCAATGCTAGAGTGGAGGGACAGGGGGCGGACACCATATATTTT. This translates into CNARVEGQGADTIYF.

This clonotype was observed at least ten times. The CDR3 is CASSGNTGNSPLHF. The CDR3 DNA is TGTGCCAGCAGTGGTAACACAGGGAATTCACCCCTCCACTTT. The chain employs TRBV28 and TRBJ1-6, with a weak D call TRBD1 (6 bases). Trimming cost V 5 bases and J 7 bases, with 12 bases left between them. Per germline, CDR1 MDHEN and CDR2 SYDVKM. This CDR3 has 14 residues.

CDR3 protein: CASKGRGIRETQYF. The CDR3 coding sequence is TGTGCCAGTAAGGGCAGGGGGATTCGAGAGACCCAGTACTTC. The chain uses TRBV19 and TRBJ2-5; TRBD1 aligns across 7 bases. The CDR3 totals 14 residues. The V segment lost 7 bases and the J segment 4 bases; nucleotides outside the gene matches: 9. CDR1 and CDR2 from the germline V gene are LNHDA and SQIVND (reference sequence).

J is TRBJ1-6 and V is TRBV29-1, with TRBD1 matching 10 bases. The germline gives CDR1 SQVTM, CDR2 ANQGSEA. This CDR3 spans 13 amino acids. V lost 5 bases and J lost 9; bases outside the gene matches: 4. For the CDR3, the DNA is TGCAGCGTTACGACAGGGGGCGTTTCACCCCTCCACTTT. It specifies CSVTTGGVSPLHF.